This T cell receptor beta chain was obtained from a study of early T cells in non-severe SARS-CoV-2 infection. Background on the study: Unsorted whole blood bulk RNA was sequenced, with unpaired chains.

This clonotype came up many times. The antigen remains unidentified. Individual cDNA molecules were tagged with unique molecular identifiers. TCRdb used MiXCR to reprocess the 5' RACE reads, holding one entry per CDR3 protein. The sample yields around 58,000 distinct CDR3 sequences, over 4.5% seen once. The V and J ends lost 4 bases and 0 bases respectively, with 13 bases between them. Germline V gene sequence: CDR1 SNHLY, CDR2 FYNNEI. The CDR3 has 15 residues. Study findings and constraints: Matching results from VDJdb favored anti-spike CD8 responses, leaving private and CD4 specificities undetected.

Specimen: whole blood. This chain links TRBV2 with TRBJ2-7, with D tentatively TRBD1 (6 bases). The receptor was derived from an adult who was a healthcare worker with PCR-confirmed SARS-CoV-2 infection or an uninfected control (not recorded which). This CDR3 reads CASSGGTILSYEQYF. In DNA, the CDR3 is TGTGCCAGCAGTGGGGGGACAATCCTCTCCTACGAGCAGTACTTC.